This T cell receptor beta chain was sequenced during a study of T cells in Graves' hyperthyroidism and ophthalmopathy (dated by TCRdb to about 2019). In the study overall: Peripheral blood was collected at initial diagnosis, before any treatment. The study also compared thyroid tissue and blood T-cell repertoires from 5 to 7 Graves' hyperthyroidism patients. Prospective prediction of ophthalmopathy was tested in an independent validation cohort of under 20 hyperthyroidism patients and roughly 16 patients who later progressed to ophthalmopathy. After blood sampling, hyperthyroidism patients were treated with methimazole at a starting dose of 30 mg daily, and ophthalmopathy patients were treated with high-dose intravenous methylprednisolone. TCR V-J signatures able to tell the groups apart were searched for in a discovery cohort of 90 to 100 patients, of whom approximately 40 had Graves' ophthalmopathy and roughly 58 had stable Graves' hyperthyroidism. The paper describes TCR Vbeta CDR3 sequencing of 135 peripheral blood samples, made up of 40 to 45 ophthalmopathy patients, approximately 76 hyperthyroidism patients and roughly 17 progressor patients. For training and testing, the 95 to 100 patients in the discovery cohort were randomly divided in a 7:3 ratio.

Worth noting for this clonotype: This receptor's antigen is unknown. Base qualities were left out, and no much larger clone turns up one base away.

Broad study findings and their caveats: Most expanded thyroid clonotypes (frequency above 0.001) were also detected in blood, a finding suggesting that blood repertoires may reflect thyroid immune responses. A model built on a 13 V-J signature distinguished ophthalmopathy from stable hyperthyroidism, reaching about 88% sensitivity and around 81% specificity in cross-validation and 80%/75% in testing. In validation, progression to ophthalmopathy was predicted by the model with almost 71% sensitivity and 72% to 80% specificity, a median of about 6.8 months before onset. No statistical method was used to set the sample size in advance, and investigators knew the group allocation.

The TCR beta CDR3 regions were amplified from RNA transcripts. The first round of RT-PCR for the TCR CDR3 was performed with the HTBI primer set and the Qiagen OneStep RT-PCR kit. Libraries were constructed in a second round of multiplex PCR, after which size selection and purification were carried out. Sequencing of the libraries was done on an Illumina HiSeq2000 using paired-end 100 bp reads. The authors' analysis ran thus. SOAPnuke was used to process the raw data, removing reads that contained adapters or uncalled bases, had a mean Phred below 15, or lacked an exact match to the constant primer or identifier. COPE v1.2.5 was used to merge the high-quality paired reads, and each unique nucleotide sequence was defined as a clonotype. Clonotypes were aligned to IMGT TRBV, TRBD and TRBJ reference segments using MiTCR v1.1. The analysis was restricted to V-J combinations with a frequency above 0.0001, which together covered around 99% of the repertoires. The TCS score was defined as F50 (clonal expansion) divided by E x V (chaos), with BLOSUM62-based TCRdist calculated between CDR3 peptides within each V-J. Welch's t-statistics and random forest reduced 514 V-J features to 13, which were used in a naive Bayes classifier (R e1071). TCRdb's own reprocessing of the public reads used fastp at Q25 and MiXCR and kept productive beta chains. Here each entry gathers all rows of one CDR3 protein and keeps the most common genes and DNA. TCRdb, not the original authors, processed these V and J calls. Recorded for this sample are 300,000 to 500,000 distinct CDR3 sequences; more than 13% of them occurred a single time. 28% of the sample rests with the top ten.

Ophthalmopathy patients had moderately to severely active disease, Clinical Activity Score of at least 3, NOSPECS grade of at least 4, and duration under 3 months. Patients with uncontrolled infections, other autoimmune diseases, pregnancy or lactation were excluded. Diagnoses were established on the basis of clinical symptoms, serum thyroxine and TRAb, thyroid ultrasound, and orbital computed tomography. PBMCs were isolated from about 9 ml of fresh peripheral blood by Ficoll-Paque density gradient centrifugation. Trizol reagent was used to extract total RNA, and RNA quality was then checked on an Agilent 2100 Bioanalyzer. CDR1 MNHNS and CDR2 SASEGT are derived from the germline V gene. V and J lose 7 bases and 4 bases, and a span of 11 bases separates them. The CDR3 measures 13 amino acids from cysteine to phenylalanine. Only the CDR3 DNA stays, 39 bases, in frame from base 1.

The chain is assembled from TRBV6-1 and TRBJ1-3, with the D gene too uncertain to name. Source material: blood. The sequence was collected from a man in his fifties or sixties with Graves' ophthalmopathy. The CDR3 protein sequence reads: CASIAVGGNTIYF. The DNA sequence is TGTGCCAGCATTGCGGTGGGCGGAAACACCATATATTTT.